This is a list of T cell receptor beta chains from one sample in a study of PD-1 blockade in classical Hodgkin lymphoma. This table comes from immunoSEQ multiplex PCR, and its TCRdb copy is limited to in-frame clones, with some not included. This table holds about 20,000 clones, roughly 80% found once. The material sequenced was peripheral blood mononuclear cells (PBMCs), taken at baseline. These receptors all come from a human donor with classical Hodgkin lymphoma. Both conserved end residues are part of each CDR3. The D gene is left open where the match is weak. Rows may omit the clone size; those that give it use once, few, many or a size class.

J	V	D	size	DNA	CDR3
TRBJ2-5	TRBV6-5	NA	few	TGTGCTAGGAGTAAGACCCAGTACTTC	CARSKTQYF
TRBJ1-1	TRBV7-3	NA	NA	TGTGCCAGCAGCCGGGGGGACGGATACACTGAAGCTTTCTTT	CASSRGDGYTEAFF
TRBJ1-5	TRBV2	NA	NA	TGTGCCAGCGGGTCGGGGACCCATCAGCCCCAGCATTTT	CASGSGTHQPQHF
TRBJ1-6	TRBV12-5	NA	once	TGTGCTAGTGGTTTAGAGGGATCTGGTAATTCACCCCTCCACTTT	CASGLEGSGNSPLHF
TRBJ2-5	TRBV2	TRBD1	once	TGTGCCAGCAGCGGACAGGGGCTCGAAGAGACCCAGTACTTC	CASSGQGLEETQYF
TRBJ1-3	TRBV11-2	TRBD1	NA	TGTGCCAGCAGCCAGACAGGGTCCATCTCTGGAAACACCATATATTTT	CASSQTGSISGNTIYF
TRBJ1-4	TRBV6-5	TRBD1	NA	TGTGCCACCCGGACAGGGGGGGGTGAAAAACTGTTTTTT	CATRTGGGEKLFF
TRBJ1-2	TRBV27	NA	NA	TGTGCCAGCAGTTTTCTATCAGGAATTAACTATGGCTACACCTTC	CASSFLSGINYGYTF
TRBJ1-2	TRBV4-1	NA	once	TGCGCCAGCAGCAGAGGGACATTTGAACACTACACCTTC	CASSRGTFEHYTF
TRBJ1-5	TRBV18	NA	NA	TGTGCCAGCTCACCTCTAGGACAGAATAGCAATCAGCCCCAGCATTTT	CASSPLGQNSNQPQHF
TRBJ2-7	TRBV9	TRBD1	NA	TGTGCCAGCAGCCCTGGGACAGGCTCCTACGAGCAGTACTTC	CASSPGTGSYEQYF
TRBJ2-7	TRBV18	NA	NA	TGTGCCAGCTCACCCACGGGGTACGAGCAGTACTTC	CASSPTGYEQYF
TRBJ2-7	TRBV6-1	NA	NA	TGTGCCAGCAGTGGACTGGGACCGTCAAGCTCCTACGAGCAGTACTTC	CASSGLGPSSSYEQYF
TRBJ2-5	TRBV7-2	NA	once	TGTGCCAGCAGCTTGGTAGGGTCGGGGGGCCGGCAAGAGACCCAGTACTTC	CASSLVGSGGRQETQYF
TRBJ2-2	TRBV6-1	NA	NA	TGTGCCAGCAGTGATGCGTCGTCAGGGCCGGGGCCCGGGGAGCTGTTTTTT	CASSDASSGPGPGELFF
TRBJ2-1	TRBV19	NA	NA	TGTGCCAGTAGTATAGGCTGGGGGCCTGACAATGAGCAGTTCTTC	CASSIGWGPDNEQFF
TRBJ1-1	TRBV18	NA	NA	TGTGCCAGCTCACCTACCTCAGGTGACACTGAAGCTTTCTTT	CASSPTSGDTEAFF
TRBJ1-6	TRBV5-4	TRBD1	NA	TGTGCCACCGGGACAGGAAATTCACCCCTCCACTTT	CATGTGNSPLHF
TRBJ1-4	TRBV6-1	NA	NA	TGTGCCAGCACCCCAGGGTCTAATGAAAAACTGTTTTTT	CASTPGSNEKLFF
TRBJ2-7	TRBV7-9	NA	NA	TGTGCCAGCAGCCCCCTCTACGAGCAGTACTTC	CASSPLYEQYF
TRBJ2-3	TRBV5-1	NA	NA	TGCGCCAGTCGGCCGGAGTATGGGGGGCTTCACCGGGGACAGTATTTT	CASRPEYGGLHRGQYF
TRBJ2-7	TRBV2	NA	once	TGTGCCAGCAGCCCAGCACGGGTCACCTACGAGCAGTACTTC	CASSPARVTYEQYF
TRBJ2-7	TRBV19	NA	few	TGTGCCAGTAGTCTTGCCCACAGGGACTCCTACGAGCAGTACTTC	CASSLAHRDSYEQYF
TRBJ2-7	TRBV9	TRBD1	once	TGTGCCAGCAGCCCCCACCCAGGACAGGGGGCCTACGAGCAGTACTTC	CASSPHPGQGAYEQYF
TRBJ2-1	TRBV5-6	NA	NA	TGTGCCAGCAGCTTTGGGGGGAGCTCCTACAATGAGCAGTTCTTC	CASSFGGSSYNEQFF
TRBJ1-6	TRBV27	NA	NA	TGTGCCAGCAGTCCCCAGGGCGGCCCCTCCTATAATTCACCCCTCCACTTT	CASSPQGGPSYNSPLHF
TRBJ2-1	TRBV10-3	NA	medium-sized	TGTGCCATCAGTCAGGGTAATGAGCAGTTCTTC	CAISQGNEQFF
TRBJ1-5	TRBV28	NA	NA	TGTGCCAGCAGTTTATATCACGGCTACAATCAGCCCCAGCATTTT	CASSLYHGYNQPQHF
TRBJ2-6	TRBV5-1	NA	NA	TGCGCCAGCAGTTTGGACGGTACCTCTGGGGCCAACGTCCTGACTTTC	CASSLDGTSGANVLTF
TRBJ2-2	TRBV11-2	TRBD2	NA	TGTGCCAGCAGCCCCCCCGGACTAGCGGGAGGCACCGGGGAGCTGTTTTTT	CASSPPGLAGGTGELFF
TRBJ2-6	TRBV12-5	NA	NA	TGTGCTAGTGGTTTGGTAACGTCGGCTTTAGTATCTGGGGCCAACGTCCTGACTTTC	CASGLVTSALVSGANVLTF
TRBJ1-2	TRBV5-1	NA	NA	TGCGCCAGCAGCTTGGAACAGGTCAGGGGCTACACCTTC	CASSLEQVRGYTF
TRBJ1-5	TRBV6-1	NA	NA	TGTGCCAGCAGTGCCCCCGGCGGCCTTAGGGGCAATCAGCCCCAGCATTTT	CASSAPGGLRGNQPQHF
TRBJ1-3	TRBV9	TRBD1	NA	TGTGCCAGCAGCCTCCGGACAGGTACCTCTGGAAACACCATATATTTT	CASSLRTGTSGNTIYF
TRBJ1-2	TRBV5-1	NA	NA	TGCGCCAGCAGCCCGGAGACAGGAGCTGACTATGGCTACACCTTC	CASSPETGADYGYTF
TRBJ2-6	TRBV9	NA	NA	TGTGCCAGCAGCGTAGAAGGTACAAGGTCCTCTGGGGCCAACGTCCTGACTTTC	CASSVEGTRSSGANVLTF